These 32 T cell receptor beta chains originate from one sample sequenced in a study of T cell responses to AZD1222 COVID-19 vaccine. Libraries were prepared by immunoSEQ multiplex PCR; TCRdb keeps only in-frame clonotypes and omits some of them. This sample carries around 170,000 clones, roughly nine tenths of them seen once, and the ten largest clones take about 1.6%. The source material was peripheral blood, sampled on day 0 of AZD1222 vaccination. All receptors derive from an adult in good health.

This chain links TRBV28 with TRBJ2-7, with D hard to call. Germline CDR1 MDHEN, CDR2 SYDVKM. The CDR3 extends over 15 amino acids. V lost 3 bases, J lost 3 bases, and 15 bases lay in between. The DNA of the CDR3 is TGTGCCAGCAGTTTGTCACGATACGGTTACTACGAGCAGTACTTC. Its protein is CASSLSRYGYYEQYF.

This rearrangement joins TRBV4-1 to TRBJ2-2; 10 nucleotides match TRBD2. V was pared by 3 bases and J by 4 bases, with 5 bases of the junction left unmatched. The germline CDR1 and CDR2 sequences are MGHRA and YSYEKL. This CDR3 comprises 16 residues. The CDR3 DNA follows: TGCGCCAGCAGCCATGGACTAGCGGAGTTCACCGGGGAGCTGTTTTTT. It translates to CASSHGLAEFTGELFF.

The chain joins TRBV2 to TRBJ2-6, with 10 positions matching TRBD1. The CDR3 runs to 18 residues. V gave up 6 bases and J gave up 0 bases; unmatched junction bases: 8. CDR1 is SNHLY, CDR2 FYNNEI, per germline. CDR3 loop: CASSPGQGTSSGANVLTF. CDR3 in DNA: TGTGCCAGCAGCCCGGGACAGGGGACTAGCTCTGGGGCCAACGTCCTGACTTTC.

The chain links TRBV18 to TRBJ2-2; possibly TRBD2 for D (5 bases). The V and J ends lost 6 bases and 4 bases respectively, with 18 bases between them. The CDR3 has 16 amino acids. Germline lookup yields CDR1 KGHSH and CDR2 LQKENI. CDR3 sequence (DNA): TGTGCCAGCTCGACGCTGCAGGAGGCGTCCACCGGGGAGCTGTTTTTT. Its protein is CASSTLQEASTGELFF.

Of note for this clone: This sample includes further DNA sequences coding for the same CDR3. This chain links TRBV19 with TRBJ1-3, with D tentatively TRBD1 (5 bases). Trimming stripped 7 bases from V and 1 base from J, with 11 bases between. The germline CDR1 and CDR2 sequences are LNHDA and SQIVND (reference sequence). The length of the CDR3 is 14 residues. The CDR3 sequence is CASTSGGSGNTIYF. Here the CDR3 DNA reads TGTGCCAGTACCTCGGGGGGGTCTGGAAACACCATATATTTT.

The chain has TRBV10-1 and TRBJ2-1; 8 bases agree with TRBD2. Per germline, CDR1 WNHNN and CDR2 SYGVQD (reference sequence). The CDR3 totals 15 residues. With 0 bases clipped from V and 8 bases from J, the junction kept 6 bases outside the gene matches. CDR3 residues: CASSESTTGGDEQFF. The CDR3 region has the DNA TGCGCCAGCAGTGAGTCGACGACGGGAGGGGATGAGCAGTTCTTC.

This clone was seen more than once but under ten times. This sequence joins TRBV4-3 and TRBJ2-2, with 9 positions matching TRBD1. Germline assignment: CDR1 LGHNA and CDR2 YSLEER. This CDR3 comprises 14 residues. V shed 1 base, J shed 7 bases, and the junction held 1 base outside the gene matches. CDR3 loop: CASSQGTGVGELFF. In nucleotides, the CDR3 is TGCGCCAGCAGCCAAGGGACAGGGGTCGGGGAGCTGTTTTTT.

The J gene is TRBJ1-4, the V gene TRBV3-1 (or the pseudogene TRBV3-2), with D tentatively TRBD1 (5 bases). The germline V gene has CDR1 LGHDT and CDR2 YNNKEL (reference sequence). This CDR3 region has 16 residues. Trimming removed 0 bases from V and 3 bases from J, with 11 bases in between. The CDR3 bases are TGTGCCAGCAGCCAAGATCCGTGGGGACCTAATGAAAAACTGTTTTTT. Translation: CASSQDPWGPNEKLFF.

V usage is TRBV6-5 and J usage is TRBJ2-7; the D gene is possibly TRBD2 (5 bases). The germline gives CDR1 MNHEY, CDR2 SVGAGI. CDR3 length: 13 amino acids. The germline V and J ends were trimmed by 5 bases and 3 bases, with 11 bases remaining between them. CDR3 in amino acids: CASSPRDLYEQYF. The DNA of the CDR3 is TGTGCCAGCAGTCCCCGGGATCTCTACGAGCAGTACTTC.

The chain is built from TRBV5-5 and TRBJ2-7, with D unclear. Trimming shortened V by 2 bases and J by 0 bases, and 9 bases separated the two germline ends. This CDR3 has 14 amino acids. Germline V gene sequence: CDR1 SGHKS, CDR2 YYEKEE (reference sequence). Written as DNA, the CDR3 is TGTGCCAGCAGCTTTGAGGCGCACTCCTACGAGCAGTACTTC. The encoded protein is CASSFEAHSYEQYF.

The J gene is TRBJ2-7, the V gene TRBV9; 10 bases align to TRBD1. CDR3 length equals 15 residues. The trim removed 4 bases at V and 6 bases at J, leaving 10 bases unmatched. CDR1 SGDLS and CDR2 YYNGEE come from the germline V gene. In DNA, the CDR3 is TGTGCCAGCAGCCCCTTCAAGGGACAGGGGATCGAGCAGTACTTC. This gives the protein CASSPFKGQGIEQYF.

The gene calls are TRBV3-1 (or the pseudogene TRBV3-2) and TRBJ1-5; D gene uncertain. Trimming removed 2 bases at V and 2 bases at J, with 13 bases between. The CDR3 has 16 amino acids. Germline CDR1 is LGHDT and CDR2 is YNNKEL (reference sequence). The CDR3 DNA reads TGTGCCAGCAGCCAACAATACAGTCGTGGCAATCAGCCCCAGCATTTT. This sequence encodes CASSQQYSRGNQPQHF.

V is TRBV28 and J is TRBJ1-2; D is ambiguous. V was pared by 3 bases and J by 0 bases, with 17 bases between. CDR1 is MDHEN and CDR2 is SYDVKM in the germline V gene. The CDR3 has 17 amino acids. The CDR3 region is CASSFQPQITTNYGYTF. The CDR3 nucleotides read TGTGCCAGCAGTTTCCAGCCTCAGATAACAACTAACTATGGCTACACCTTC.

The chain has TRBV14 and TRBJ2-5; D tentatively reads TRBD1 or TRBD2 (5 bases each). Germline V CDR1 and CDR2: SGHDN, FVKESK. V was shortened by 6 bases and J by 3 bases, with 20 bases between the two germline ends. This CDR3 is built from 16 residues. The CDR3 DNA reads TGTGCCAGCAGTTGGGGACCCGTCCACCGCAAAGAGACCCAGTACTTC. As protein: CASSWGPVHRKETQYF.

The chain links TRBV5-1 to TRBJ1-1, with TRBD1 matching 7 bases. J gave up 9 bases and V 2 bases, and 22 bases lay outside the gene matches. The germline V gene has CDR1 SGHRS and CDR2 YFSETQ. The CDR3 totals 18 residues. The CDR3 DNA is TGCGCCAGCAGCTTCCCCCCGGACAGGCCAGGTCAAGGGACTAAAGCTTTCTTT. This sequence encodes CASSFPPDRPGQGTKAFF.

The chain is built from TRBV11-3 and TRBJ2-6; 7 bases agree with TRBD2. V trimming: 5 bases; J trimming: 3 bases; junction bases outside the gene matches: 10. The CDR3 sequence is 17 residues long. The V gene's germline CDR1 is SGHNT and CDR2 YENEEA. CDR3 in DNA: TGTGCCAGCAGCCCAGGGAGCGGGATAGGTGGGGCCAACGTCCTGACTTTC. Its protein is CASSPGSGIGGANVLTF.

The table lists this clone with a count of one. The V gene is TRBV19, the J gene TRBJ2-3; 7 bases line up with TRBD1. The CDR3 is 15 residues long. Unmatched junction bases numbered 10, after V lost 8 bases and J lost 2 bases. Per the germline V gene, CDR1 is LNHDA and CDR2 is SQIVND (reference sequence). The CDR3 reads CASRPRGQITDTQYF. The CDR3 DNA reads TGTGCCAGTCGTCCAAGGGGACAGATCACAGATACGCAGTATTTT.

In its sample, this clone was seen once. The CDR3 is CAIAFGRDEWSNQPQHF. DNA of the CDR3: TGCGCCATCGCTTTCGGGCGGGACGAATGGAGTAATCAGCCCCAGCATTTT. The chain recombines TRBV5-1 with TRBJ1-5, with TRBD1 as a possible D gene (5 bases). The CDR3 is 17 amino acids. The V gene lost 9 bases and the J gene lost 4 bases, with 26 bases spanning the gap. Germline CDR1 and CDR2: SGHRS and YFSETQ. The complete variable domain, with remaining parts taken from reference TRBV5-1 and TRBJ1-5, reads KAGVTQTPRYLIKTRGQQVTLSCSPISGHRSVSWYQQTPGQGLQFLFEYFSETQRNKGNFPGRFSGRQFSNSRSEMNVSTLELGDSALYLCAIAFGRDEWSNQPQHFGDGTRLSIL.

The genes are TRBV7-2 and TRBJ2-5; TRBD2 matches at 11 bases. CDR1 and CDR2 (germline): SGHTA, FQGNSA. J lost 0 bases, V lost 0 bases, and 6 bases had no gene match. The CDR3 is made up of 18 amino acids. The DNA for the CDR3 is TGTGCCAGCAGCTTAGCGCCTAGCGGGGGGCCCTACCAAGAGACCCAGTACTTC. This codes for CASSLAPSGGPYQETQYF.

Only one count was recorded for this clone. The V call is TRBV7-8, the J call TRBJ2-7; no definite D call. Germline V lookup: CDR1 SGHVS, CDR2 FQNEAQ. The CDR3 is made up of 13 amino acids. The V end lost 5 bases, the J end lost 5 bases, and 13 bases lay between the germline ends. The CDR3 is CASSPISAHEQYF. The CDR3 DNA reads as TGTGCCAGCAGCCCCATCTCAGCCCACGAGCAGTACTTC.

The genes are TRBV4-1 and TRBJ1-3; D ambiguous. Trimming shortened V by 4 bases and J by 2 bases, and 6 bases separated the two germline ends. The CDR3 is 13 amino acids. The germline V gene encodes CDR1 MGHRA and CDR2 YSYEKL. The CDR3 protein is CASSPPAGNTIYF. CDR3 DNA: TGCGCCAGCAGCCCTCCCGCTGGAAACACCATATATTTT.

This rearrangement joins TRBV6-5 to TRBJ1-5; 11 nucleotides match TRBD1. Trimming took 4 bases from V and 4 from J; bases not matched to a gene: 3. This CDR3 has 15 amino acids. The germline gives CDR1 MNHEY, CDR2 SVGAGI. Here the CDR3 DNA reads TGTGCCAGCAGTTTGGGGACAGGGGGAAATCAGCCCCAGCATTTT. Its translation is CASSLGTGGNQPQHF.

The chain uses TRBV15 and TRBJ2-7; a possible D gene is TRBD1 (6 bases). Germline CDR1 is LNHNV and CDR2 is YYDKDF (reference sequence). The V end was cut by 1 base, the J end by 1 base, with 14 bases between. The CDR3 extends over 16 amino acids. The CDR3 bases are TGTGCCACCAGCAGAGGTCAATGGGGGCGATCCTACGAGCAGTACTTC. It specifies CATSRGQWGRSYEQYF.

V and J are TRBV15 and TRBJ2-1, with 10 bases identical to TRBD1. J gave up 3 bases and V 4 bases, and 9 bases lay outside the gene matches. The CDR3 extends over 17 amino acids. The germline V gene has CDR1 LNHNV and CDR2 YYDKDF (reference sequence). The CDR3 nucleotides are TGTGCCACCAGCAAACGTGGGGGGACAGGGGTCTACAATGAGCAGTTCTTC. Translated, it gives CATSKRGGTGVYNEQFF.

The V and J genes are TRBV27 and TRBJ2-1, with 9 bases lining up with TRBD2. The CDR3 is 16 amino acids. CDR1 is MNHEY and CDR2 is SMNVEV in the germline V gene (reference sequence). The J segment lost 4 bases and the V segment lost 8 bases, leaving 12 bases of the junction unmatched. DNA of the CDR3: TGTGCCAGCTCTCTCGGTGAGCGGGGGGCATACAATGAGCAGTTCTTC. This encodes CASSLGERGAYNEQFF.

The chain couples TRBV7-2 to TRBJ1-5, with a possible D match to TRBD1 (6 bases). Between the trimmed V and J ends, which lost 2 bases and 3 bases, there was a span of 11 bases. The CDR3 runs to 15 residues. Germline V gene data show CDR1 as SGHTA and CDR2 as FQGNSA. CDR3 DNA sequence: TGTGCCAGCAGCTTAATGGGGGCGGTCAATCAGCCCCAGCATTTT. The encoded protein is CASSLMGAVNQPQHF.

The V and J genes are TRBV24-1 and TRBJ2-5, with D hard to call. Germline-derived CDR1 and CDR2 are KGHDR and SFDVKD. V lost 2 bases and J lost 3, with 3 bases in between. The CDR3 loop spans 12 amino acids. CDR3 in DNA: TGTGCCACCAGTGATTGGAAAGAGACCCAGTACTTC. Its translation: CATSDWKETQYF.

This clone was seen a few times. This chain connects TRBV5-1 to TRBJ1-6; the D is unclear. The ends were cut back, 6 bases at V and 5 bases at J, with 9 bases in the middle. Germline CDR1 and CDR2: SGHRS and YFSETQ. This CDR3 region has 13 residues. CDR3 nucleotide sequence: TGCGCCAGCAAGGCGGATAATAATTCACCCCTCCACTTT. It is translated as CASKADNNSPLHF.

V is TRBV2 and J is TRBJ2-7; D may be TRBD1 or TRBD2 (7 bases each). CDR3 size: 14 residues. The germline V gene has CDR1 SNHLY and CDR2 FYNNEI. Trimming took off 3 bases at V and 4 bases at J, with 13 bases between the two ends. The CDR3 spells CASSDPRGGYEQYF. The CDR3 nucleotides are TGTGCCAGCAGTGACCCCAGGGGGGGATACGAGCAGTACTTC. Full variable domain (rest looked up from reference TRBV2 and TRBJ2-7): EPEVTQTPSHQVTQMGQEVILRCVPISNHLYFYWYRQILGQKVEFLVSFYNNEISEKSEIFDDQFSVERPDGSNFTLKIRSTKLEDSAMYFCASSDPRGGYEQYFGPGTRLTVT.

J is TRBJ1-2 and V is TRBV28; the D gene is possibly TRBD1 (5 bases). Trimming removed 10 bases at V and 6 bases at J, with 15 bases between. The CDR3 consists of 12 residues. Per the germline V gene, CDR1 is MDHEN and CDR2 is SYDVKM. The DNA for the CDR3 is TGTGCCACCTTAGCGGGGACCGATGGCTACACCTTC. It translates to CATLAGTDGYTF.

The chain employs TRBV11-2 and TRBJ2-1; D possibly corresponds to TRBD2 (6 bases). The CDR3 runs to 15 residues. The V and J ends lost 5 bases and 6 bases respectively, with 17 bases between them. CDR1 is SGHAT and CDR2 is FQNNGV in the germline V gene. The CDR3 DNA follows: TGTGCCAGCAGCCACGGGACCCCCGGGGGCAATGAGCAGTTCTTC. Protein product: CASSHGTPGGNEQFF.

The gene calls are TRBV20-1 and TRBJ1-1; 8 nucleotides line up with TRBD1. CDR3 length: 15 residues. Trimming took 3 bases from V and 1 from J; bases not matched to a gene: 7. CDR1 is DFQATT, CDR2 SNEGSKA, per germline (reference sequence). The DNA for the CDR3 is TGCAGTGCTAGTGACAGGGGAACAGGGAACACTGAAGCTTTCTTT. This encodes CSASDRGTGNTEAFF.